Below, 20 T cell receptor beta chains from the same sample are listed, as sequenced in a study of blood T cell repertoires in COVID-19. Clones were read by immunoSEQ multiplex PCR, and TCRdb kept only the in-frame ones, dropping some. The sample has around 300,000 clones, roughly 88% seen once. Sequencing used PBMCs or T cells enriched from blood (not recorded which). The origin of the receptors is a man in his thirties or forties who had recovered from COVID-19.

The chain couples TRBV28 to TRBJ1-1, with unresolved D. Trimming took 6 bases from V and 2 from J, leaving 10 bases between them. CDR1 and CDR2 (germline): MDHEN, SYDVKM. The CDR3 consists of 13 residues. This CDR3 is CASRLTSNTEAFF. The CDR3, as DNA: TGTGCCAGCAGACTGACATCTAACACTGAAGCTTTCTTT.

The DNA of the CDR3 is TGTGCCAGCAACGTCAGGGGAACTGAAGCTTTCTTT. Encoded protein: CASNVRGTEAFF. The chain employs TRBV5-8 and TRBJ1-1; D might be TRBD1 (6 bases). Germline V gene data show CDR1 as SGHTS and CDR2 as YDEGEE. V was cut by 6 bases and J by 5 bases, with 11 bases left in between. This CDR3 is 12 amino acids long.

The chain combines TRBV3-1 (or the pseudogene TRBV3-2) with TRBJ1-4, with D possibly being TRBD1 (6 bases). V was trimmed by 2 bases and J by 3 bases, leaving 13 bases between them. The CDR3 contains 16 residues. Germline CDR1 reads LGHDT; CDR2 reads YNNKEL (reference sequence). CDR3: CASSQSGAGANEKLFF. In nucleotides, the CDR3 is TGTGCCAGCAGCCAATCGGGCGCAGGGGCTAATGAAAAACTGTTTTTT.

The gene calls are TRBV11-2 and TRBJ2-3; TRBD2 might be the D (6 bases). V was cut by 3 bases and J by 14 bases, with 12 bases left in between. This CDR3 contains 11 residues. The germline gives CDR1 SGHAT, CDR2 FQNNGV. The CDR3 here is CASSLTSFPYF. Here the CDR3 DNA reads TGTGCCAGCAGCTTGACTAGTTTTCCGTATTTT.

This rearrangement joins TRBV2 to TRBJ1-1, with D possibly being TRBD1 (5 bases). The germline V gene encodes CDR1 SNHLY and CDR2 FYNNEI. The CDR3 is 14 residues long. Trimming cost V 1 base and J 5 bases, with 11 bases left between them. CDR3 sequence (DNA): TGTGCCAGCAGTGAAGGGGGGGGGAGAACTGAAGCTTTCTTT. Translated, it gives CASSEGGGRTEAFF.

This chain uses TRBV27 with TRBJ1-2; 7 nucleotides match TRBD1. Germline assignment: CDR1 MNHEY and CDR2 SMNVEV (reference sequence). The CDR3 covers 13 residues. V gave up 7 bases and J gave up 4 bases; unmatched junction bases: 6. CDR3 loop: CASKGQEGYGYTF. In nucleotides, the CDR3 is TGTGCCAGCAAAGGACAGGAGGGCTATGGCTACACCTTC.

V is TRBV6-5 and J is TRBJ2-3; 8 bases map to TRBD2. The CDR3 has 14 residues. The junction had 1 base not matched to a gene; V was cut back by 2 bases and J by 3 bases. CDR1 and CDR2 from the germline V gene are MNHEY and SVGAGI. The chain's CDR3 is CASSYSGGTDTQYF. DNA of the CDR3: TGTGCCAGCAGTTACAGCGGGGGAACAGATACGCAGTATTTT.

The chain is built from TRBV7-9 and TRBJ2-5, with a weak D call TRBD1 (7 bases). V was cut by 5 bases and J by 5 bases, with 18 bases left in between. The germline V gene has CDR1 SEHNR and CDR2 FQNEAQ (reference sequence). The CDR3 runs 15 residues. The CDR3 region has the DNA TGTGCCAGCAGCCGGTCCACAGGGGCGGGGGAGACCCAGTACTTC. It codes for CASSRSTGAGETQYF.

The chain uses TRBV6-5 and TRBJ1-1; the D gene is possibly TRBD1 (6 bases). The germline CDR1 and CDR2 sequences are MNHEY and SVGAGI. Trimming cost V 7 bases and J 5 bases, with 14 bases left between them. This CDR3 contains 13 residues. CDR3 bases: TGTGCCAGCACTCTACAGCAGGGGACTGAAGCTTTCTTT. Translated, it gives CASTLQQGTEAFF.

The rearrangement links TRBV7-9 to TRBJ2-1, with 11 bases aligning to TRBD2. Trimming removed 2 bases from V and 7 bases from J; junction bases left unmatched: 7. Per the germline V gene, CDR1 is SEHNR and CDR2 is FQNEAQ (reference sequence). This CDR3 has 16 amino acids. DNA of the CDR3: TGTGCCAGCAGCTTAAGGCCTAGCGGGGGGTTTAATGAGCAGTTCTTC. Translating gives CASSLRPSGGFNEQFF.

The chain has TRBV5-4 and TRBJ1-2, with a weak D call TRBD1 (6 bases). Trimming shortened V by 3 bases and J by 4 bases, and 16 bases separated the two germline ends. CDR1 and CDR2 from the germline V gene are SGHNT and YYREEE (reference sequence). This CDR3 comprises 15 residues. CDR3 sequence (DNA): TGTGCCAGCAGCTCAAACCTACAGGGTTCCTATGGCTACACCTTC. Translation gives CASSSNLQGSYGYTF.

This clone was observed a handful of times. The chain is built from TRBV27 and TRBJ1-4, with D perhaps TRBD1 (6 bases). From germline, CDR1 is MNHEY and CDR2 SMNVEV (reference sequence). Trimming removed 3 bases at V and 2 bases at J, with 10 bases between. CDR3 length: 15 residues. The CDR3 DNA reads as TGTGCCAGCAGTTTCGCGGGGGCGACTAATGAAAAACTGTTTTTT. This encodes CASSFAGATNEKLFF.

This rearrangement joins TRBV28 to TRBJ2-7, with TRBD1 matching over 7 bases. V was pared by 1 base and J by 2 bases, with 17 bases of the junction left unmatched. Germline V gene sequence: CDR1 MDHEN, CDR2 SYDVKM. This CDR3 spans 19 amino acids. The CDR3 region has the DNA TGTGCCAGCAGTTTATTCCTCCGGGACAGTGTATCCGACCCCTACGAGCAGTACTTC. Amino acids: CASSLFLRDSVSDPYEQYF. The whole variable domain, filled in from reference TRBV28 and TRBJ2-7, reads DVKVTQSSRYLVKRTGEKVFLECVQDMDHENMFWYRQDPGLGLRLIYFSYDVKMKEKGDIPEGYSVSREKKERFSLILESASTNQTSMYLCASSLFLRDSVSDPYEQYFGPGTRLTVT.

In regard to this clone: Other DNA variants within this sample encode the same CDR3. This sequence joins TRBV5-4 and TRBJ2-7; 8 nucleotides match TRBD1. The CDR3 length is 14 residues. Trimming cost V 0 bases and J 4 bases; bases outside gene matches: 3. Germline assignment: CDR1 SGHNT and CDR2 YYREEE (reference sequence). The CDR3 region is CASSLGQGAYEQYF. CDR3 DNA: TGTGCCAGCAGCTTGGGGCAGGGGGCTTACGAGCAGTACTTC.

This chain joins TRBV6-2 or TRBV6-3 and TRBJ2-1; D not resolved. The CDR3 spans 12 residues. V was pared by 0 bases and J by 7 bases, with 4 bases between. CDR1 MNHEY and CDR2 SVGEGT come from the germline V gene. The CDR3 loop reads CASSYSRNEQFF. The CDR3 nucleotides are TGTGCCAGCAGTTACTCGCGAAATGAGCAGTTCTTC.

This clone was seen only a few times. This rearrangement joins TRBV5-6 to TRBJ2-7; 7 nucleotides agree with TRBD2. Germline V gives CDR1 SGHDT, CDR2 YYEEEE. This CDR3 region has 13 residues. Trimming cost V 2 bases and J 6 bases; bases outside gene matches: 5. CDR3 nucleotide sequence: TGTGCCAGCAGCTTCGGGTCGGGGGGCGAGCAGTACTTC. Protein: CASSFGSGGEQYF.

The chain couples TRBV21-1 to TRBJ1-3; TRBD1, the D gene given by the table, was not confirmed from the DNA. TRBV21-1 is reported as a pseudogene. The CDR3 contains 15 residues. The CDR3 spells CASILWGYSGNTIYF. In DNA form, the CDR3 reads TGTGCCAGCATTCTCTGGGGCTACTCTGGAAACACCATATATTTT.

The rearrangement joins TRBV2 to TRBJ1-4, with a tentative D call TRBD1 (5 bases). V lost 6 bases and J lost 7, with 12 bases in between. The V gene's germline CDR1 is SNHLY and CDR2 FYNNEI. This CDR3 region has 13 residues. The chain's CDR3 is CASRDTTIEKLFF. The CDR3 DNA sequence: TGTGCCAGCAGGGACACTACGATTGAAAAACTGTTTTTT. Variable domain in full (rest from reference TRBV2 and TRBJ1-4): EPEVTQTPSHQVTQMGQEVILRCVPISNHLYFYWYRQILGQKVEFLVSFYNNEISEKSEIFDDQFSVERPDGSNFTLKIRSTKLEDSAMYFCASRDTTIEKLFFGSGTQLSVL.

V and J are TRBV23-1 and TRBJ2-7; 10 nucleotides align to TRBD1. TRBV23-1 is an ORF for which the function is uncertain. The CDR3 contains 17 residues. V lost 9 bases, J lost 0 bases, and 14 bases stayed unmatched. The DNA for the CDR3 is TGCGCCAGGGGCTGGACAGGGGGACCCCAACCCTCCTACGAGCAGTACTTC. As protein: CARGWTGGPQPSYEQYF.

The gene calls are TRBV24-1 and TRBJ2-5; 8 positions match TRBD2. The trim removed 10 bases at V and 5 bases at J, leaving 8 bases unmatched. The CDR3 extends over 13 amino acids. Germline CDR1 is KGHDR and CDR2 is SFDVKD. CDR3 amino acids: CATGGIAGETQYF. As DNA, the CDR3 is TGTGCCACAGGGGGGATAGCGGGGGAGACCCAGTACTTC.